This entry lists 28 T cell receptor beta chains sequenced from one sample in a study of shared clonotypes between healthy human individuals. Clones were read by immunoSEQ multiplex PCR, and TCRdb kept only the in-frame ones, dropping some. The sample shows millions of clones, about 95% of them seen only once. Naive CD8 cells lacked CD45RO, underwent positive selection for CCR7 and left out terminally differentiated effector memory CD45RA+ cells. The source material was naive CD8+ T cells sorted from blood. These receptors were taken from a man between 18 and 35 years old in good health.

With regard to this clone: Other DNA sequences in this specimen translate into the identical CDR3. The V and J genes are TRBV7-3 and TRBJ2-2, with D unresolved. Germline V CDR1 and CDR2: SGHTA, FQGTGA. V lost 4 bases, J lost 3 bases, and 3 bases lay in between. The CDR3 loop spans 12 amino acids. The CDR3 sequence: CASSSDTGELFF. For the CDR3, the DNA is TGTGCCAGCAGCTCTGACACCGGGGAGCTGTTTTTT.

Remarks on this clone: This sample also contains other DNA sequences that code for the same CDR3. Here the CDR3 DNA reads TGCGCCAGCAGCTTGGTCCGAAACACTGAAGCTTTCTTT. Its translation is CASSLVRNTEAFF. The V call is TRBV5-1, the J call TRBJ1-1; no clear D gene. The germline CDR1 and CDR2 sequences are SGHRS and YFSETQ. V gave up 0 bases and J gave up 2 bases, with 5 bases separating them. The CDR3 has 13 residues.

The gene calls are TRBV2 and TRBJ2-2; D unclear. This CDR3 has 13 amino acids. Germline V lookup: CDR1 SNHLY, CDR2 FYNNEI. Between the trimmed V and J ends, which lost 5 bases and 5 bases, there was a span of 9 bases. CDR3 residues: CASSQGVTGELFF. The CDR3 DNA reads TGTGCCAGCAGTCAAGGAGTAACCGGGGAGCTGTTTTTT.

This clone appeared a single time. The chain couples TRBV30 to TRBJ2-3; D perhaps matches TRBD2 (6 bases). CDR3 size: 14 residues. The V end was cut by 1 base, the J end by 5 bases, with 13 bases between. Germline V gene data show CDR1 as GTSNPN and CDR2 as SVGIG (reference sequence). CDR3 loop: CAWSGGTRRDTQYF. The CDR3 bases are TGTGCCTGGAGTGGCGGGACTCGGCGAGATACGCAGTATTTT.

The rearrangement links TRBV6-1 to TRBJ1-1; 8 nucleotides match TRBD1. Germline values: CDR1 MNHNS, CDR2 SASEGT. V gave up 3 bases and J gave up 5 bases; unmatched junction bases: 8. The CDR3 spans 15 residues. Here the CDR3 reads CASSDQGAYATEAFF. CDR3 in DNA: TGTGCCAGCAGTGACCAGGGGGCGTATGCAACTGAAGCTTTCTTT.

This chain joins TRBV14 and TRBJ2-5; unclear D gene. The length of the CDR3 is 13 residues. Germline V gives CDR1 SGHDN, CDR2 FVKESK. Trimming pared 4 bases from V and 5 bases from J, leaving 11 bases between. The DNA of the CDR3 is TGTGCCAGCAGCCCTCTAGGGAAGGAGACCCAGTACTTC. Residues: CASSPLGKETQYF.

This chain connects TRBV6-6 to TRBJ1-2, with D uncertain. Between the trimmed V and J ends, which lost 0 bases and 4 bases, there was a span of 9 bases. Germline V gene sequence: CDR1 MNHNY, CDR2 SVGAGI (reference sequence). This CDR3 region has 14 residues. Here the CDR3 DNA reads TGTGCCAGCAGTTACTCTGCTGAGCCCTATGGCTACACCTTC. It translates to CASSYSAEPYGYTF.

This rearrangement joins TRBV11-2 to TRBJ2-1, with 11 bases identical to TRBD2. This CDR3 is built from 14 residues. J lost 9 bases, V lost 1 base, and 2 bases had no gene match. CDR1 and CDR2 from the germline V gene are SGHAT and FQNNGV. The CDR3 DNA reads TGTGCCAGCAGCTTAGTCCTAGCGGGGGGTGAGCAGTTCTTC. Protein sequence: CASSLVLAGGEQFF.

The V call is TRBV13, the J call TRBJ1-6; tentatively, D is TRBD1 (5 bases). The length of the CDR3 is 14 residues. CDR1 and CDR2 (germline): PRHDT, FYEKMQ (reference sequence). Trimming cost V 4 bases and J 2 bases, with 6 bases left between them. The CDR3 reads CASSSGPYNSPLHF. The CDR3 region has the DNA TGTGCCAGCAGCTCGGGGCCCTATAATTCACCCCTCCACTTT. The full variable domain, completed using reference TRBV13 and TRBJ1-6, is AAGVIQSPRHLIKEKRETATLKCYPIPRHDTVYWYQQGPGQDPQFLISFYEKMQSDKGSIPDRFSAQQFSDYHSELNMSSLELGDSALYFCASSSGPYNSPLHFGNGTRLTVT.

V usage is TRBV28 and J usage is TRBJ1-2, with 9 bases that match TRBD1. V was pared by 3 bases and J by 0 bases, with 11 bases of the junction left unmatched. CDR3 length: 18 amino acids. Germline assignment: CDR1 MDHEN and CDR2 SYDVKM. CDR3 region: CASSFSLRTGDANYGYTF. For the CDR3, the DNA is TGTGCCAGCAGTTTCTCCTTGAGGACAGGGGACGCTAACTATGGCTACACCTTC.

The V and J genes are TRBV6-5 and TRBJ1-2, with TRBD1 identical over 9 bases. Germline CDR1 reads MNHEY; CDR2 reads SVGAGI. The CDR3 runs to 15 residues. V lost 2 bases and J lost 4; bases outside the gene matches: 5. CDR3 in DNA: TGTGCCAGCAGTTACATGACAGGGGGGACCTATGGCTACACCTTC. This codes for CASSYMTGGTYGYTF.

This clone was detected once. This chain connects TRBV6-6 to TRBJ1-2, with D unclear. V lost 0 bases to trimming and J lost 0 bases, with 11 bases between them. This CDR3 contains 16 residues. Germline V CDR1 and CDR2: MNHNY, SVGAGI (reference sequence). In DNA, the CDR3 is TGTGCCAGCAGTTACTCCCCCCTAGTTACTAACTATGGCTACACCTTC. Protein: CASSYSPLVTNYGYTF.

The chain recombines TRBV27 with TRBJ1-4; D gene unclear. V was shortened by 2 bases and J by 6 bases, with 10 bases between the two germline ends. The CDR3 spans 14 residues. Germline CDR1 and CDR2: MNHEY and SMNVEV (reference sequence). The CDR3 DNA reads TGTGCCAGCAGTTTAATGGGAGACCATGAAAAACTGTTTTTT. Translating gives CASSLMGDHEKLFF.

This clone appeared once. CDR3 residues: CASSETGSYSNQPQHF. CDR3 nucleotide sequence: TGTGCCAGCAGCGAAACAGGCTCCTATAGCAATCAGCCCCAGCATTTT. The V call is TRBV28, the J call TRBJ1-5; D possibly corresponds to TRBD1 (5 bases). V was pared by 6 bases and J by 0 bases, with 15 bases between. This CDR3 has 16 residues. Germline loops: CDR1 MDHEN, CDR2 SYDVKM.

The chain combines TRBV19 with TRBJ2-7; maybe TRBD1 (5 bases). With 1 base removed from V and 5 bases from J, the gap between germline ends came to 12 bases. The CDR3 length is 14 residues. The V gene's germline CDR1 is LNHDA and CDR2 SQIVND (reference sequence). The CDR3 DNA reads TGTGCCAGTAGTATAGGCGACAGTTTCAACGAGCAGTACTTC. Translated: CASSIGDSFNEQYF.

CDR3 protein: CASSFGATDTQYF. The CDR3 nucleotides are TGTGCCAGCAGCTTCGGAGCCACAGATACGCAGTATTTT. This chain uses TRBV5-6 with TRBJ2-3, with D unclear. CDR1 and CDR2 (germline): SGHDT, YYEEEE. V was cut by 2 bases and J by 2 bases, with 6 bases left in between. The CDR3 is 13 residues long. The variable domain in full, with the rest retrieved from reference TRBV5-6 and TRBJ2-3, is DAGVTQSPTHLIKTRGQQVTLRCSPKSGHDTVSWYQQALGQGPQFIFQYYEEEERQRGNFPDRFSGHQFPNYSSELNVNALLLGDSALYLCASSFGATDTQYFGPGTRLTVL.

Here the CDR3 reads CASSSEGTGETNEQFF. CDR3 bases: TGTGCCAGCAGCTCAGAGGGGACAGGGGAAACCAATGAGCAGTTCTTC. The chain combines TRBV7-9 with TRBJ2-1; 10 bases line up with TRBD1. The junction had 9 bases not matched to a gene; V was cut back by 4 bases and J by 6 bases. The CDR3 contains 16 residues. CDR1 and CDR2 (germline): SEHNR, FQNEAQ (reference sequence).

The chain employs TRBV7-8 and TRBJ1-2; D might be TRBD1 (5 bases). Germline-derived CDR1 and CDR2 are SGHVS and FQNEAQ. V lost 5 bases and J 4 bases, leaving 17 bases between the germline ends. The CDR3 has 15 residues. CDR3 in DNA: TGTGCCAGCAGCCCCAACTACGGGACCGGCTATGGCTACACCTTC. Translated: CASSPNYGTGYGYTF.

V gene TRBV5-8 combines with J gene TRBJ1-2; D possibly corresponds to TRBD1 (5 bases). This CDR3 region has 15 residues. The V end was cut by 3 bases, the J end by 6 bases, with 18 bases between. Germline assignment: CDR1 SGHTS and CDR2 YDEGEE. DNA of the CDR3: TGTGCCAGCAGCTCCCCAGGGTTACGACCTCATGGCTACACCTTC. Translation: CASSSPGLRPHGYTF.

This chain joins TRBV4-1 and TRBJ1-1; 7 positions match TRBD1. The CDR3 loop spans 16 amino acids. In germline, CDR1 is MGHRA, CDR2 YSYEKL. Trimming at V came to 1 base and at J to 4 bases, leaving 9 bases not matched to a gene. CDR3 nucleotides: TGCGCCAGCAGCCAAGCTCCCAGTCAGGGGGGCACTGAAGCTTTCTTT. This encodes CASSQAPSQGGTEAFF.

This chain links TRBV7-9 with TRBJ1-1; the D is unclear. Germline CDR1 SEHNR, CDR2 FQNEAQ (reference sequence). Trimming removed 7 bases at V and 7 bases at J, with 16 bases between. The CDR3 is 13 residues long. CDR3 sequence: CASNPGRIDEAFF. In DNA, the CDR3 is TGTGCCAGCAACCCTGGGCGAATCGATGAAGCTTTCTTT.

The chain carries TRBV6-4 and TRBJ1-4, with TRBD1 matching 8 bases. V lost 2 bases, J lost 11 bases, and 4 bases stayed unmatched. Germline CDR1 MRHNA, CDR2 SNTAGT. The CDR3 spans 13 residues. Written as DNA, the CDR3 is TGTGCCAGCAGTGACGGCTCAGGGGGCAAACTGTTTTTT. Translating it yields CASSDGSGGKLFF.

This rearrangement joins TRBV19 to TRBJ1-4; D is perhaps TRBD1 (5 bases). The length of the CDR3 is 13 residues. With 5 bases removed from V and 10 bases from J, the gap between germline ends came to 14 bases. The germline V gene has CDR1 LNHDA and CDR2 SQIVND (reference sequence). The CDR3 spells CASSPGPLAKLFF. Here the CDR3 DNA reads TGTGCCAGTAGTCCGGGACCGCTAGCAAAACTGTTTTTT.

The chain employs TRBV18 and TRBJ1-1; 10 bases agree with TRBD1. V dropped 3 bases and J dropped 3; count of bases not matched to a gene: 1. Looked up from germline, CDR1 is KGHSH and CDR2 is LQKENI. The CDR3 contains 14 residues. The CDR3 region is CASSPDRGHTEAFF. The CDR3 region has the DNA TGTGCCAGCTCACCCGACAGGGGGCACACTGAAGCTTTCTTT.

The count of this clone is one. V usage is TRBV6-5 and J usage is TRBJ2-2, with a tentative D call TRBD1 (6 bases). V lost 6 bases, J lost 2 bases, and 10 bases lay in between. Per germline, CDR1 MNHEY and CDR2 SVGAGI. The CDR3 is made up of 14 amino acids. The CDR3 sequence is CASREDSNTGELFF. For the CDR3, the DNA is TGTGCCAGCAGAGAGGACAGTAACACCGGGGAGCTGTTTTTT.

The chain has TRBV5-4 and TRBJ2-3; D is undetermined. The CDR3 covers 16 residues. V was cut by 4 bases and J by 0 bases, with 15 bases left in between. CDR1 SGHNT and CDR2 YYREEE come from the germline V gene (reference sequence). The chain's CDR3 is CASSPYQNPSTDTQYF. CDR3 DNA sequence: TGTGCCAGCAGCCCATACCAAAACCCTAGCACAGATACGCAGTATTTT.

The chain employs TRBV28 and TRBJ2-1; D is possibly TRBD1 or TRBD2 (6 bases each). This CDR3 spans 15 amino acids. From germline, CDR1 is MDHEN and CDR2 SYDVKM. Trimming cost V 6 bases and J 8 bases, with 20 bases left between them. CDR3 region: CASSQRGLTSHEQFF. The CDR3 region has the DNA TGTGCCAGCAGCCAACGGGGGCTAACCAGCCATGAGCAGTTCTTC.

The rearrangement joins TRBV14 to TRBJ2-1; 7 bases match TRBD2. Germline CDR1 reads SGHDN; CDR2 reads FVKESK. V trimming: 0 bases; J trimming: 6 bases; junction bases outside the gene matches: 17. This CDR3 contains 19 residues. DNA of the CDR3: TGTGCCAGCAGCCAAGATATCTGGCGACTAGCCATTTCGTTCAATGAGCAGTTCTTC. Translating it yields CASSQDIWRLAISFNEQFF.